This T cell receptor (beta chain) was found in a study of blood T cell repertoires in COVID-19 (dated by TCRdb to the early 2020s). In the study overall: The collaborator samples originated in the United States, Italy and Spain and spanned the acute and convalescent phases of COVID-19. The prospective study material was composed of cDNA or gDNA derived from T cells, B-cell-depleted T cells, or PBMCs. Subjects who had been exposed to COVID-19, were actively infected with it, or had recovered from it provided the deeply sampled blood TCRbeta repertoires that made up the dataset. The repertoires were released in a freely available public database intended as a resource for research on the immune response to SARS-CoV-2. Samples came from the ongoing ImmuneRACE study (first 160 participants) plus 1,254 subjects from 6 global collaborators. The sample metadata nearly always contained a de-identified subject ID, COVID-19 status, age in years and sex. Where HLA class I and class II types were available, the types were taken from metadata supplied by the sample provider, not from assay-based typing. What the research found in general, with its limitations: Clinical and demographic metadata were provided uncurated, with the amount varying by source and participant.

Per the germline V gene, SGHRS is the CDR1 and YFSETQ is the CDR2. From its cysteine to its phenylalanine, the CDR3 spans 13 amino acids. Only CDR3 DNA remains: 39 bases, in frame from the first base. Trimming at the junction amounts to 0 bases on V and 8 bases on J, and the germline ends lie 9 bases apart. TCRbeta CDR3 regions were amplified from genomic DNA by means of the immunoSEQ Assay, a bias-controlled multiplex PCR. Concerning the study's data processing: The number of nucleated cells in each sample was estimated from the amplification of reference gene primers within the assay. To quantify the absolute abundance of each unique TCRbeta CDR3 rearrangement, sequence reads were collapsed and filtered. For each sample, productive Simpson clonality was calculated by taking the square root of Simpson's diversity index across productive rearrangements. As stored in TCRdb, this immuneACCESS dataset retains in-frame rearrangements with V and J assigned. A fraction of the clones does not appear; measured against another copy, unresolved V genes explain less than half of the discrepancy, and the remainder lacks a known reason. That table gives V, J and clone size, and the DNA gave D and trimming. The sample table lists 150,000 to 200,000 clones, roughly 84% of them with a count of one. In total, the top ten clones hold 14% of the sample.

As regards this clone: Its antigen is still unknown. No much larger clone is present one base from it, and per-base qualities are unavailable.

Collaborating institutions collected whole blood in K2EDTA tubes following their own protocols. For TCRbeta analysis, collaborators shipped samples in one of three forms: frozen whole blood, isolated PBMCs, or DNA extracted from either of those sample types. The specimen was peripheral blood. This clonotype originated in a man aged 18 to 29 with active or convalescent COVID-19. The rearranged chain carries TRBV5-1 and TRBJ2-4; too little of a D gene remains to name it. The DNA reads TGCGCCAGCAGCTTGGACACCCAGGACATTCAGTACTTC. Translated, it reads CASSLDTQDIQYF.